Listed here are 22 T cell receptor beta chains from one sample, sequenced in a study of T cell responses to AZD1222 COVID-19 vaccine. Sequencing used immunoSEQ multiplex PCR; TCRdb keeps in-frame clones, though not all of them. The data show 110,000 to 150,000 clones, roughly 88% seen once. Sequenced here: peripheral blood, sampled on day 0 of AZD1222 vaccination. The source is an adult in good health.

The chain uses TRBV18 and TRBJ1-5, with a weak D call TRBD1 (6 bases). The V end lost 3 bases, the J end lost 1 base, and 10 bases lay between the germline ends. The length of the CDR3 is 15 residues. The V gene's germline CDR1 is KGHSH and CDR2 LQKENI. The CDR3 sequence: CASSPGGLSNQPQHF. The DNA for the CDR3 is TGTGCCAGCTCACCGGGGGGGCTAAGCAATCAGCCCCAGCATTTT. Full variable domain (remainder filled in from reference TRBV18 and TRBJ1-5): NAGVMQNPRHLVRRRGQEARLRCSPMKGHSHVYWYRQLPEEGLKFMVYLQKENIIDESGMPKERFSAEFPKEGPSILRIQQVVRGDSAAYFCASSPGGLSNQPQHFGDGTRLSIL.

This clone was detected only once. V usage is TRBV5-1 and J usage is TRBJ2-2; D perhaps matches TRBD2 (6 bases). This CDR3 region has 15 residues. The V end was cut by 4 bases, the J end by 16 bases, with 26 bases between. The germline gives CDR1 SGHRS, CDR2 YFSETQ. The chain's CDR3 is CASSPVLGDPREEFF. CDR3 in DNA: TGCGCCAGCAGCCCGGTTTTGGGGGACCCTAGGGAGGAGTTTTTT.

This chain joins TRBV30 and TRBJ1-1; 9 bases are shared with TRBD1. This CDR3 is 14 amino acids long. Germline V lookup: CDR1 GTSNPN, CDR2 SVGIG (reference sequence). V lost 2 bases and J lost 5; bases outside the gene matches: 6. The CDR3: CAWSKQGAGTEAFF. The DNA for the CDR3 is TGTGCCTGGAGTAAACAGGGGGCAGGGACTGAAGCTTTCTTT. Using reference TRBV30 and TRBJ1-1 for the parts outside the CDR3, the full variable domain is SQTIHQWPATLVQPVGSPLSLECTVEGTSNPNLYWYRQAAGRGLQLLFYSVGIGQISSEVPQNLSASRPQDRQFILSSKKLLLSDSGFYLCAWSKQGAGTEAFFGQGTRLTVV.

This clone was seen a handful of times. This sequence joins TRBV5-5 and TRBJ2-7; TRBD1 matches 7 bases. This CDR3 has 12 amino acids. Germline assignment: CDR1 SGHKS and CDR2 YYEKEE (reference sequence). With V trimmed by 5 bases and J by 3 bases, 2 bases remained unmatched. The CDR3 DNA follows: TGTGCCAGCAGTCGACAGGGCTACGAGCAGTACTTC. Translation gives CASSRQGYEQYF.

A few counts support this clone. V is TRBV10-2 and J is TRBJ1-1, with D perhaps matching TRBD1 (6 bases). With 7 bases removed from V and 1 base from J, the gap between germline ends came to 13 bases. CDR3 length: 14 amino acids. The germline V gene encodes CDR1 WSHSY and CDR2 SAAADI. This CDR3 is CASKSGHPNTEAFF. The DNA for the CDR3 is TGCGCCAGCAAGTCGGGACACCCGAACACTGAAGCTTTCTTT.

The CDR3 DNA follows: TGTGCCAGTAGTATAGAGAAGGGGGCTAGCACAGATACGCAGTATTTT. Translated, it gives CASSIEKGASTDTQYF. The gene calls are TRBV19 and TRBJ2-3; 7 bases are shared with TRBD1. Trimming removed 0 bases from V and 0 bases from J; junction bases left unmatched: 3. The CDR3 sequence is 16 residues long. Looked up from germline, CDR1 is LNHDA and CDR2 is SQIVND (reference sequence).

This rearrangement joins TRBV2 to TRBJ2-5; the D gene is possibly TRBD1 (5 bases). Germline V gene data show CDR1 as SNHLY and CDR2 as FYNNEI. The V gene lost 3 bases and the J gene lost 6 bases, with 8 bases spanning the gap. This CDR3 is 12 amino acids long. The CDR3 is CASSDRGKTQYF. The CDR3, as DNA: TGTGCCAGCAGTGATAGGGGAAAGACCCAGTACTTC. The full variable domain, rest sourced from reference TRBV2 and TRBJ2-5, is EPEVTQTPSHQVTQMGQEVILRCVPISNHLYFYWYRQILGQKVEFLVSFYNNEISEKSEIFDDQFSVERPDGSNFTLKIRSTKLEDSAMYFCASSDRGKTQYFGPGTRLLVL.

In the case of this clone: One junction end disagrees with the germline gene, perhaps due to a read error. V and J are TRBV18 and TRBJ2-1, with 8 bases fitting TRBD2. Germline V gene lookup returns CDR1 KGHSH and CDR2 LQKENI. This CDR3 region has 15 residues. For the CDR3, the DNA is TGTGCCAGCTCCCCACAGCGGGGGACTTACAATGAGCAGTTCTTC. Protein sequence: CASSPQRGTYNEQFF.

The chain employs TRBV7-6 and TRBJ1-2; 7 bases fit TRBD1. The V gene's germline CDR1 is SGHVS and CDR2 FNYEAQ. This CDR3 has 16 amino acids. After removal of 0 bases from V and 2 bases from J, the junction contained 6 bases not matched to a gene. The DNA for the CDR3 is TGTGCCAGCAGCTTAGCCCCGGGACAGATCAACTATGGCTACACCTTC. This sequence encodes CASSLAPGQINYGYTF.

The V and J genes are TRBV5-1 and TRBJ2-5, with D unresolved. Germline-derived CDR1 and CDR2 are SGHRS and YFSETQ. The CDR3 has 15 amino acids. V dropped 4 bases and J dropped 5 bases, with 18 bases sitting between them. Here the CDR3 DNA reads TGCGCCAGCAGCCCGATGGTGGATAGCTCGGAGACCCAGTACTTC. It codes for CASSPMVDSSETQYF. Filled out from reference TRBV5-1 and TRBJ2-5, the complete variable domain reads KAGVTQTPRYLIKTRGQQVTLSCSPISGHRSVSWYQQTPGQGLQFLFEYFSETQRNKGNFPGRFSGRQFSNSRSEMNVSTLELGDSALYLCASSPMVDSSETQYFGPGTRLLVL.

CDR3 amino acids: CASSYSIEQFF. In DNA form, the CDR3 reads TGTGCCAGCAGTTACTCTATTGAGCAGTTCTTC. The chain carries TRBV6-6 and TRBJ2-1; D unresolved. The CDR3 is 11 amino acids. The V end lost 0 bases, the J end lost 9 bases, and 3 bases lay between the germline ends. Germline assignment: CDR1 MNHNY and CDR2 SVGAGI (reference sequence).

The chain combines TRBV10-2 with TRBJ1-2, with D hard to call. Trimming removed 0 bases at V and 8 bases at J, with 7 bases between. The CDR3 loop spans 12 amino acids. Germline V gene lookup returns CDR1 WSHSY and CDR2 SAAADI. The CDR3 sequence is CASSESEGGYTF. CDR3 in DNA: TGCGCCAGCAGTGAGTCGGAGGGCGGCTACACCTTC.

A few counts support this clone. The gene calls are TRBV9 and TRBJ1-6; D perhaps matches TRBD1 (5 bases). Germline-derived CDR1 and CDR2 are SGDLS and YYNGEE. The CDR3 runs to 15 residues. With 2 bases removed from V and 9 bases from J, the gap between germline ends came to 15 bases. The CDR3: CASSVRDGKGSPLHF. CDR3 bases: TGTGCCAGCAGCGTCAGGGACGGAAAAGGTTCACCCCTCCACTTT.

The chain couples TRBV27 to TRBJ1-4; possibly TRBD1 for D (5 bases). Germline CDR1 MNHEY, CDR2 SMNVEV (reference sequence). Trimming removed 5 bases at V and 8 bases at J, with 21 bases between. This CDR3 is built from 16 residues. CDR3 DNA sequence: TGTGCCAGCAGTCCAACCGAATGGCAGGGCGGCGAAAAACTGTTTTTT. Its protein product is CASSPTEWQGGEKLFF.

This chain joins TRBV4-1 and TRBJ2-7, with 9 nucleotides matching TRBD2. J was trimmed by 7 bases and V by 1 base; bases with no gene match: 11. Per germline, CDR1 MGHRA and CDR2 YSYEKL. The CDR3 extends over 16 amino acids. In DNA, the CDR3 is TGCGCCAGCAGCCAAGGGAGGGCTAGCGGGATTTTGGAGCAGTACTTC. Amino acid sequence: CASSQGRASGILEQYF.

The CDR3 here is CASSRTFGQPQHF. The CDR3 DNA sequence: TGTGCCAGCAGTAGAACGTTTGGTCAGCCCCAGCATTTT. The chain recombines TRBV7-9 with TRBJ1-5; D remains ambiguous. Germline V gene sequence: CDR1 SEHNR, CDR2 FQNEAQ (reference sequence). The CDR3 has 13 amino acids. V was pared by 6 bases and J by 6 bases, with 12 bases between.

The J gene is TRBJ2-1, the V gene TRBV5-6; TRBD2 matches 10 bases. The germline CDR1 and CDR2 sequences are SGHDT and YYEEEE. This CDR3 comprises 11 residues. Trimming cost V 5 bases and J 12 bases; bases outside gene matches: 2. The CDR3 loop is CASSVAGGQFF. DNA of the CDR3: TGTGCCAGCAGTGTAGCGGGAGGGCAGTTCTTC.

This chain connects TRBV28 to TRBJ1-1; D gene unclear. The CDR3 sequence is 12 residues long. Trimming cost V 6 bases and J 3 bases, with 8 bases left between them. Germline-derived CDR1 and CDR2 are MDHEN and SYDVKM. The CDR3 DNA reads TGTGCCAGCAGGACTAGGGACACTGAAGCTTTCTTT. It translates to CASRTRDTEAFF.

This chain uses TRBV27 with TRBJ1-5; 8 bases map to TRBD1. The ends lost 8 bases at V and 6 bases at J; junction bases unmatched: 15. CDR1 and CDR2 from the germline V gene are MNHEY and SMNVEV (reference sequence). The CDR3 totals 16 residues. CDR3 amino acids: CASGRQGSNTPQPQHF. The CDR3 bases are TGTGCCAGCGGGCGACAGGGGTCAAATACTCCTCAGCCCCAGCATTTT.

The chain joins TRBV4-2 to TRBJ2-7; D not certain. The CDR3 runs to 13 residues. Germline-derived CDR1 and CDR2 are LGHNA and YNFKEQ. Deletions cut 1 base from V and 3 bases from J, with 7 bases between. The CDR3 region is CASSQGSFYEQYF. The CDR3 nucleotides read TGTGCCAGCAGCCAAGGTTCCTTCTACGAGCAGTACTTC.

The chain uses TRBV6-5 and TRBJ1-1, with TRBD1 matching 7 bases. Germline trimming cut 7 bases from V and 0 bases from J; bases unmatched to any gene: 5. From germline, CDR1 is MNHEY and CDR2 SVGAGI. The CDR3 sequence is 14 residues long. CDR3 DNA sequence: TGTGCCAGCATTCGACAGGGAATGAACACTGAAGCTTTCTTT. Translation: CASIRQGMNTEAFF.

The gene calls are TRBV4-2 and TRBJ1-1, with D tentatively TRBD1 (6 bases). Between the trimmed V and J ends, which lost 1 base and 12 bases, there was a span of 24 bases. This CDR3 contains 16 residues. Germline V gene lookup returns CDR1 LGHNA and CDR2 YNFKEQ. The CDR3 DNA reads TGTGCCAGCAGCCAAGGGGGGGACATCGCGACCCTCGCGACTTTCTTT. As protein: CASSQGGDIATLATFF.